This T cell receptor beta chain was documented in a study of CD4+ T cells in melanoma. Findings and caveats of the study: A reported correlation linked neoantigen-specific CD4+ T cells to CD8+, macrophage and B cell function. Reportedly, melanoma neoantigen-specific CD4+ T cells showed varied differentiation states.

Repertoires were generated with immunoSEQ multiplex PCR, while TCRdb's copy carries only in-frame clones and drops some. Among over 5,500 clones listed, around 50% were seen once. As concerns this clone: Its cognate antigen is unknown.

Per the germline V gene, CDR1 is MNHNY and CDR2 is SVGAGI (reference sequence). The CDR3 is 13 amino acids. With 7 bases clipped from V and 6 bases from J, the junction kept 6 bases outside the gene matches. The chain recombines TRBV6-6 with TRBJ1-5; 7 nucleotides match TRBD1. The sequenced sample was cells from a culture (not recorded whether cultured in vitro). The TCR was taken from a human donor with melanoma. CDR3 coding DNA: TGTGCCAGCAAACAGGGGCAAAGTCAGCCCCAGCATTTT. This translates into CASKQGQSQPQHF.